The T cell receptor (beta chain) described here comes from a study of early T cells in non-severe SARS-CoV-2 infection. About the study: Bulk RNA isolated from unsorted whole blood underwent sequencing; chains were not paired. Study-wide points: Matches to VDJdb favored anti-spike CD8 responses and missed private and CD4 specificities.

This clonotype was detected ten times or more. Its target is not known. TCRdb recomputed calls from the 5' RACE reads with MiXCR, one row per CDR3 protein. The sample contains 50,000 to 85,000 distinct CDR3 sequences, roughly 9.1% of which appear only once. The CDR3 has 11 amino acids. Germline values: CDR1 SGHTA, CDR2 FQGNSA. Between the trimmed V and J ends, which lost 2 bases and 6 bases, there was a span of 3 bases. The sequence was obtained from an adult who was a healthcare worker with PCR-confirmed SARS-CoV-2 infection or an uninfected control (not recorded which). Input material: whole blood. The chain combines TRBV7-2 with TRBJ2-3, with D hard to call. CDR3 in DNA: TGTGCCAGCAGCTTATCGGATACGCAGTATTTT. Protein sequence: CASSLSDTQYF. The full variable domain, completed using reference TRBV7-2 and TRBJ2-3, is GAGVSQSPSNKVTEKGKDVELRCDPISGHTALYWYRQSLGQGLEFLIYFQGNSAPDKSGLPSDRFSAERTGGSVSTLTIQRTQQEDSAVYLCASSLSDTQYFGPGTRLTVL.